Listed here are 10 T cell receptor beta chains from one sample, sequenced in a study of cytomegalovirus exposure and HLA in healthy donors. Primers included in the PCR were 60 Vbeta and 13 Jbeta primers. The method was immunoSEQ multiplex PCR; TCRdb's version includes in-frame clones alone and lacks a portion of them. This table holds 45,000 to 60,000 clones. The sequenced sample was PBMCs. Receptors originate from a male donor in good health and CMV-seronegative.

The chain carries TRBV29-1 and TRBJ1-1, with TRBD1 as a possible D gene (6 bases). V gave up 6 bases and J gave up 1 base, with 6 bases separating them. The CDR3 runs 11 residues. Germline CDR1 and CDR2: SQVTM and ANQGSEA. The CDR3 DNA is TGCAGCGTGGACAGGAACACTGAAGCTTTCTTT. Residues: CSVDRNTEAFF.

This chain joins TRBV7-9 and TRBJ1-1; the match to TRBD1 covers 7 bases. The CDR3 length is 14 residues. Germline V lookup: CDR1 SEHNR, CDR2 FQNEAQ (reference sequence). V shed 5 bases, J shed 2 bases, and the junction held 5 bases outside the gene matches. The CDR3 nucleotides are TGTGCCAGCAGCACCGGGACAGACAACACTGAAGCTTTCTTT. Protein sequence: CASSTGTDNTEAFF.

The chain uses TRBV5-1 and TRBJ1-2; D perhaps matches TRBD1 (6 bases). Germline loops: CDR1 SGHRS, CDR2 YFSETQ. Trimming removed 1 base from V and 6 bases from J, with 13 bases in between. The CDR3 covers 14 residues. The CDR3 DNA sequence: TGCGCCAGCAGCTTGAACAGGGATGTCAATGGCTACACCTTC. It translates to CASSLNRDVNGYTF.

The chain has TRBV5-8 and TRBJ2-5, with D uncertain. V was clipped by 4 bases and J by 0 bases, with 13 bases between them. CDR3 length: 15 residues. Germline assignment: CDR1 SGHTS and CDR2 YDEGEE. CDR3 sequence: CASSQSGPYQETQYF. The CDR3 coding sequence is TGTGCCAGCAGCCAATCTGGGCCGTACCAAGAGACCCAGTACTTC.

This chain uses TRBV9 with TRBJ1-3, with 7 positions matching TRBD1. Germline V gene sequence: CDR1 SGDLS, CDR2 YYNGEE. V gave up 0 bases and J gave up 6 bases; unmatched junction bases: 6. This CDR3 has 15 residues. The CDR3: CASSVEDRVVNTIYF. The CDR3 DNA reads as TGTGCCAGCAGCGTAGAAGACAGGGTGGTAAACACCATATATTTT.

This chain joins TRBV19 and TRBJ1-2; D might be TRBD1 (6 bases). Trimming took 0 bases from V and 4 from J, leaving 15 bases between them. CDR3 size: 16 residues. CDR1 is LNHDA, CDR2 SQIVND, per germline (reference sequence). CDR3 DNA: TGTGCCAGTAGTATAGAACAGGGACCTAGCTCCTATGGCTACACCTTC. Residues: CASSIEQGPSSYGYTF.

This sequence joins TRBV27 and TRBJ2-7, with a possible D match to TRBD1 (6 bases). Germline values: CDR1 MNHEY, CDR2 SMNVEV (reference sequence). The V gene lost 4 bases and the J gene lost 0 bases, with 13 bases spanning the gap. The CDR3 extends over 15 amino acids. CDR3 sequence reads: CASSSEGHSSYEQYF. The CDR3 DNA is TGTGCCAGCAGTTCCGAGGGACACAGCTCCTACGAGCAGTACTTC.

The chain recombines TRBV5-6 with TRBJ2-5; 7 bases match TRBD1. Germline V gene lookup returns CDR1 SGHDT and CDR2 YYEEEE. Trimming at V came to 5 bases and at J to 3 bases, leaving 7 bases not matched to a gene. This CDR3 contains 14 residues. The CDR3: CASRQEGTEETQYF. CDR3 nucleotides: TGTGCCAGCAGGCAGGAAGGGACAGAAGAGACCCAGTACTTC. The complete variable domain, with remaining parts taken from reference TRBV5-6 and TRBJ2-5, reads DAGVTQSPTHLIKTRGQQVTLRCSPKSGHDTVSWYQQALGQGPQFIFQYYEEEERQRGNFPDRFSGHQFPNYSSELNVNALLLGDSALYLCASRQEGTEETQYFGPGTRLLVL.

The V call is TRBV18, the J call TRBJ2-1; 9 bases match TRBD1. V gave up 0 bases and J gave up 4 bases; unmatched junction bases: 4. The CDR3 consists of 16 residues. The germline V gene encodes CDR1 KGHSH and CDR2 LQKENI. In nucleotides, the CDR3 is TGTGCCAGCTCACCACCGGACAGGGGATTTTACAATGAGCAGTTCTTC. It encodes CASSPPDRGFYNEQFF.

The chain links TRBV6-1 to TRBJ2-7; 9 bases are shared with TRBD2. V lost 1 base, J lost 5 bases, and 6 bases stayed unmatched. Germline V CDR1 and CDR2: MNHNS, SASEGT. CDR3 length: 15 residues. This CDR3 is CASSEEVAGAHEQYF. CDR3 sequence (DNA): TGTGCCAGCAGTGAAGAAGTAGCGGGGGCCCACGAGCAGTACTTC.